The T cell receptor beta chain described here comes from a study of blood T cells in healthy people across ages. For the study at large: The template switching approach captured approximately one barcoded beta molecule for every two T cells.

CDR1 and CDR2 (germline): MNHNS, SASEGT. V dropped 0 bases and J dropped 5 bases, with 11 bases sitting between them. This CDR3 spans 15 amino acids. Whole-study results and caveats: Older individuals had lower TCR beta diversity per million T cells (the decline was roughly linear).

Primed by a sample-barcoded 5' primer and a J-beta primer mix, a second PCR proceeded for about 7 to 11 cycles. From the 5' RACE reads, TCRdb called clonotypes with MiXCR, one entry per CDR3 protein. Of around 790,000 distinct CDR3 sequences listed, around 42% are singletons. A remark on this clonotype: Its specificity is not known.

The individuals who served as donors were healthy Caucasians living in Russia, aged roughly 6 to 95. Samples each yielded at least 6 micrograms of total RNA. This sequence was found in a man aged 55 to 70 in good health. What was sequenced was blood. The chain has TRBV6-1 and TRBJ1-5; D is undetermined. The CDR3 here is CASSEAGGLDQPQHF. CDR3 coding DNA: TGTGCCAGCAGTGAAGCTGGCGGATTAGATCAGCCCCAGCATTTT.